These 17 T cell receptor beta chains share one sample of origin, sequenced in a study of Ad26.COV2.S vaccination and SARS-CoV-2 variants. The treatment is: roughly 20 received Ad26.COV2.S at low or high dose, single or two shots; roughly five received placebo; per-sample allocation not given. Samples came from day 63 after the first vaccine or placebo injection. Method: immunoSEQ multiplex PCR; TCRdb's copy keeps in-frame clones and lacks some. The sample consists of around 400,000 clones, 90% of them appearing once. The input for sequencing was peripheral blood, taken in a trial of Ad26.COV2.S vaccine versus placebo. These receptors all come from a person aged 18-60 years who received the Ad26.COV2.S COVID-19 vaccine or a placebo.

The rearrangement uses TRBV9 and TRBJ1-4; maybe TRBD1 (5 bases). V was cut by 0 bases and J by 5 bases, with 11 bases left in between. The germline V gene has CDR1 SGDLS and CDR2 YYNGEE. This CDR3 has 15 amino acids. The CDR3 DNA reads TGTGCCAGCAGCGTAGGCGCAGGGCCGAATGAAAAACTGTTTTTT. This translates into CASSVGAGPNEKLFF.

The chain is built from TRBV6-5 and TRBJ2-1; 7 bases map to TRBD2. The CDR3 length is 14 residues. The V and J ends lost 7 bases and 8 bases, in that order; junction bases with no gene match: 11. CDR1 MNHEY and CDR2 SVGAGI come from the germline V gene. The CDR3 coding sequence is TGTGCCAGCACTGGTAGCGGGTGGGAGGATGAGCAGTTCTTC. Translating gives CASTGSGWEDEQFF.

This chain connects TRBV7-6 to TRBJ1-3; D not resolved. V was pared by 5 bases and J by 1 base, with 9 bases between. This CDR3 comprises 14 residues. From germline, CDR1 is SGHVS and CDR2 FNYEAQ. The DNA of the CDR3 is TGTGCCAGCAGCACCCACAGATCTGGAAACACCATATATTTT. It is translated as CASSTHRSGNTIYF.

V gene TRBV5-6 combines with J gene TRBJ2-1, with D possibly being TRBD2 (6 bases). CDR1 is SGHDT, CDR2 YYEEEE, per germline. Trimming cost V 0 bases and J 4 bases, with 8 bases left between them. This CDR3 region has 14 residues. CDR3 nucleotides: TGTGCCAGCAGCTTGGCGCGGGGTTACAATGAGCAGTTCTTC. Translated, it gives CASSLARGYNEQFF.

This clone showed up just once. CDR3 residues: CAWSRNGGSEQYF. In nucleotides, the CDR3 is TGTGCCTGGAGTCGGAATGGCGGGAGCGAGCAGTACTTC. The chain uses TRBV30 and TRBJ2-7; 7 nucleotides align to TRBD2. This CDR3 is 13 amino acids long. Unmatched junction bases numbered 7, after V lost 2 bases and J lost 6 bases. CDR1 and CDR2 (germline): GTSNPN, SVGIG (reference sequence).

The chain carries TRBV13 and TRBJ2-7, with 11 bases aligning to TRBD1. This CDR3 is built from 15 residues. Germline V gives CDR1 PRHDT, CDR2 FYEKMQ (reference sequence). Unmatched junction bases numbered 7, after V lost 5 bases and J lost 4 bases. The CDR3 reads CASSGRDRGVYEQYF. CDR3 coding DNA: TGTGCCAGCAGCGGCCGGGACAGGGGGGTATACGAGCAGTACTTC.

The chain is built from TRBV30 and TRBJ2-1, with D hard to call. V lost 5 bases and J 7 bases, leaving 12 bases between the germline ends. Germline lookup yields CDR1 GTSNPN and CDR2 SVGIG (reference sequence). The CDR3 runs to 12 residues. The CDR3 is CAWVGSLNEQFF. DNA for the CDR3: TGTGCCTGGGTGGGATCTCTGAATGAGCAGTTCTTC. The complete variable domain, with remaining parts taken from reference TRBV30 and TRBJ2-1, reads SQTIHQWPATLVQPVGSPLSLECTVEGTSNPNLYWYRQAAGRGLQLLFYSVGIGQISSEVPQNLSASRPQDRQFILSSKKLLLSDSGFYLCAWVGSLNEQFFGPGTRLTVL.

The J gene is TRBJ1-1, the V gene TRBV10-3; the D is unclear. Germline V gene data show CDR1 as ENHRY and CDR2 as SYGVKD. The CDR3 spans 14 residues. V dropped 3 bases and J dropped 1 base, with 9 bases sitting between them. In DNA form, the CDR3 reads TGTGCCATCAGTGATCCACAGACGAACACTGAAGCTTTCTTT. Translated: CAISDPQTNTEAFF.

This clone was seen only a few times. The rearrangement links TRBV6-7 to TRBJ2-7, with TRBD2 matching 11 bases. TRBV6-7 is an open reading frame, and its role is uncertain. V dropped 2 bases and J dropped 2; count of bases not matched to a gene: 14. This CDR3 has 19 amino acids. CDR3 sequence reads: CASSYGQTSGRGGPYEQYF. The CDR3 DNA is TGTGCCAGCAGTTACGGACAAACTAGCGGGAGAGGGGGGCCCTACGAGCAGTACTTC.

This clone appeared once. V gene TRBV10-3 combines with J gene TRBJ2-7; D is possibly TRBD2 (5 bases). Germline CDR1 is ENHRY and CDR2 is SYGVKD. CDR3 length: 14 amino acids. Trimming left V 3 bases short and J 5 bases short, with 14 bases between. CDR3 nucleotides: TGTGCCATCAGTGAACCGGACGTCGGGGACGAGCAGTACTTC. As protein: CAISEPDVGDEQYF.

The gene calls are TRBV29-1 and TRBJ1-2; D possibly corresponds to TRBD1 (5 bases). V was clipped by 0 bases and J by 4 bases, with 12 bases between them. CDR1 SQVTM and CDR2 ANQGSEA come from the germline V gene. The CDR3 loop spans 14 amino acids. CDR3 DNA: TGCAGCGTTGAAGATCGGGGCCCGGCCTATGGCTACACCTTC. Its protein product is CSVEDRGPAYGYTF.

This clone came up once. V gene TRBV6-1 combines with J gene TRBJ1-1; TRBD1 is a possible D gene (5 bases). Trimming removed 3 bases from V and 4 bases from J, with 15 bases in between. From germline, CDR1 is MNHNS and CDR2 SASEGT. There are 15 residues in the CDR3. The CDR3 DNA sequence: TGTGCCAGCAGTGAGATGGGACTTCGGGGCACTGAAGCTTTCTTT. It yields the protein CASSEMGLRGTEAFF.

The rearrangement joins TRBV6-5 to TRBJ1-2, with a possible D match to TRBD1 (5 bases). CDR3 length equals 13 residues. The V end lost 6 bases, the J end lost 0 bases, and 8 bases lay between the germline ends. The germline gives CDR1 MNHEY, CDR2 SVGAGI. For the CDR3, the DNA is TGTGCCAGCAGACAGACAGCTAACTATGGCTACACCTTC. Its protein product is CASRQTANYGYTF.

V usage is TRBV18 and J usage is TRBJ1-3, with a tentative D call TRBD1 (5 bases). The ends were cut back, 1 base at V and 0 bases at J, with 7 bases in the middle. This CDR3 spans 15 amino acids. The V gene's germline CDR1 is KGHSH and CDR2 LQKENI. This CDR3 is CASSPQGLSGNTIYF. The DNA for the CDR3 is TGTGCCAGCTCACCACAGGGGCTCTCTGGAAACACCATATATTTT.

In regard to this clone: This may stem from a read error, because a much larger clone lies one nucleotide away. V and J are TRBV5-4 and TRBJ2-2; D gene ambiguous. CDR3 length equals 11 residues. Germline V gene sequence: CDR1 SGHNT, CDR2 YYREEE (reference sequence). V was cut by 1 base and J by 6 bases, with 1 base left in between. CDR3 DNA sequence: TGTGCCAGCAGCTTGTCCGGGGAGCTGTTTTTT. As protein: CASSLSGELFF.

The V call is TRBV7-9, the J call TRBJ1-1; D remains ambiguous. Germline values: CDR1 SEHNR, CDR2 FQNEAQ (reference sequence). V was pared by 5 bases and J by 7 bases, with 20 bases between. The CDR3 spans 15 residues. The DNA of the CDR3 is TGTGCCAGCAGCCCAGGAATGGGGAGGTGGAATGAAGCTTTCTTT. Protein: CASSPGMGRWNEAFF. Complete variable domain (other parts from reference TRBV7-9 and TRBJ1-1): DTGVSQNPRHKITKRGQNVTFRCDPISEHNRLYWYRQTLGQGPEFLTYFQNEAQLEKSRLLSDRFSAERPKGSFSTLEIQRTEQGDSAMYLCASSPGMGRWNEAFFGQGTRLTVV.

V is TRBV5-1 and J is TRBJ2-7; 11 bases are shared with TRBD2. The V gene end was trimmed by 4 bases and the J gene end by 3 bases; junction bases not matched to a gene: 6. Per germline, CDR1 SGHRS and CDR2 YFSETQ. CDR3 length: 15 residues. The CDR3 region is CASSHGTSGRYEQYF. CDR3 bases: TGCGCCAGCAGCCACGGGACTAGCGGCCGCTACGAGCAGTACTTC.